This T cell receptor (beta chain) was captured in a study of CD8+CD57+ T cells in acquired aplastic anemia. Study at large: Some 9.9 million reads, on average, were obtained for CD4+ cells from healthy donors.

Remarks on this clonotype: Its antigen is currently unknown.

General study points: Patients and controls shared under 35 CD8+ CDR3 sequences, which appeared highly expressed in patients and within their immunodominant clones. No significant difference in CD8+ Simpson's diversity was found between patients and controls.

Investigators profiled TCR beta VDJ and CDR3 from genomic DNA template. TCRdb re-called the reads with MiXCR, one entry per CDR3 protein. Among 150,000 to 200,000 distinct CDR3 sequences listed, just under 45% were seen once. The CDR3 length is 13 residues. Germline V gives CDR1 SEHNR, CDR2 FQNEAQ (reference sequence). V was cut by 3 bases and J by 3 bases, with 9 bases left in between. This receptor was taken from a human donor in good health. The chain links TRBV7-9 to TRBJ2-7, with D perhaps given as TRBD1 or TRBD2 (5 bases each). Sequenced material: sorted CD4+, CD8+, or CD8+CD57+ T cells (not recorded which) from PBMCs. CDR3 in amino acids: CASSFRGGYEQYF. For the CDR3, the DNA is TGTGCCAGCAGCTTCCGGGGCGGCTACGAGCAGTACTTC.